The clone carrying this TCR beta chain turned up a few times. After removal of 5 bases from V and 4 bases from J, the junction contained 4 bases not matched to a gene. This CDR3 is 13 amino acids long. Germline V gene lookup returns CDR1 SGHTA and CDR2 FQGNSA. TCRdb itself ran the 5' RACE reads through MiXCR, one entry per CDR3 protein. Here the sample spans about 480,000 distinct CDR3 sequences, around 14% being singletons. This entry belongs to a study of identical twins. The sample was also reused in another study, on yellow fever vaccine responses in identical twins.

The sample was CD4+ T cells sorted from blood. This sequence joins TRBV7-2 and TRBJ2-7; 8 positions match TRBD2. The sequence derives from a woman aged 18-29 years in good health. In DNA form, the CDR3 reads TGTGCCAGCAGCCCAGGGACTAGATACGAGCAGTACTTC. Protein: CASSPGTRYEQYF.